These 10 T cell receptor beta chains were sequenced from one sample in a study of blood T cell repertoires in COVID-19. Profiling relied on immunoSEQ multiplex PCR, and the TCRdb table lists in-frame clones only, not all of them. The sample carries fewer than 200,000 clones, just under 85% recorded once. The sample comprised peripheral blood. Receptors were obtained from a woman aged 80 or over with acute or convalescent COVID-19.

V is TRBV5-1 and J is TRBJ1-4; 9 bases agree with TRBD1. Germline V gene lookup returns CDR1 SGHRS and CDR2 YFSETQ. V lost 6 bases and J lost 4; bases outside the gene matches: 7. The CDR3 is 15 amino acids. The CDR3: CASKRTGDINEKLFF. The CDR3, as DNA: TGCGCCAGCAAGAGGACAGGGGACATTAATGAAAAACTGTTTTTT. Drawing the rest from reference TRBV5-1 and TRBJ1-4, the complete variable domain is KAGVTQTPRYLIKTRGQQVTLSCSPISGHRSVSWYQQTPGQGLQFLFEYFSETQRNKGNFPGRFSGRQFSNSRSEMNVSTLELGDSALYLCASKRTGDINEKLFFGSGTQLSVL.

Within the sample, this clone is medium-sized. The chain is built from TRBV6-1 and TRBJ1-1; maybe TRBD1 (5 bases). CDR1 is MNHNS, CDR2 SASEGT, per germline. This CDR3 spans 13 amino acids. Trimming cost V 3 bases and J 5 bases, with 10 bases left between them. The CDR3 region is CASSEGEVTEAFF. For the CDR3, the DNA is TGTGCCAGCAGTGAGGGGGAGGTGACTGAAGCTTTCTTT.

The gene calls are TRBV9 and TRBJ2-3; 8 bases map to TRBD2. CDR1 and CDR2 from the germline V gene are SGDLS and YYNGEE. The CDR3 sequence is 16 residues long. V lost 0 bases to trimming and J lost 3 bases; unmatched junction nucleotides: 6. The CDR3 is CASSVGSSGMTDTQYF. CDR3 sequence (DNA): TGTGCCAGCAGCGTAGGTAGTAGCGGGATGACAGATACGCAGTATTTT.

This chain connects TRBV7-8 to TRBJ2-1, with TRBD2 as a possible D gene (5 bases). The CDR3 contains 18 residues. CDR1 and CDR2 (germline): SGHVS, FQNEAQ. V dropped 4 bases and J dropped 5 bases, with 24 bases sitting between them. The CDR3 DNA follows: TGTGCCAGCAGCTCCCCGGGGTCGTTAGGTTTTCAGGACAATGAGCAGTTCTTC. As protein: CASSSPGSLGFQDNEQFF.

The chain's CDR3 is CASSYGLAGLVEQYF. CDR3 nucleotides: TGTGCCAGCAGCTATGGACTAGCGGGACTTGTCGAGCAGTACTTC. V usage is TRBV7-9 and J usage is TRBJ2-7; 12 bases map to TRBD2. This CDR3 has 15 amino acids. V was pared by 4 bases and J by 6 bases, with 7 bases of the junction left unmatched. The germline gives CDR1 SEHNR, CDR2 FQNEAQ (reference sequence).

This clone was recorded once. The J gene is TRBJ1-2, the V gene TRBV19; D is ambiguous. The CDR3 spans 12 residues. V lost 2 bases to trimming and J lost 5 bases, with 6 bases between them. Per germline, CDR1 LNHDA and CDR2 SQIVND (reference sequence). The CDR3 loop is CASSIRDYGYTF. CDR3 nucleotide sequence: TGTGCCAGTAGTATACGGGATTATGGCTACACCTTC.

The chain is built from TRBV6-6 and TRBJ1-3; 8 nucleotides line up with TRBD1. The CDR3 extends over 18 amino acids. Trimming removed 5 bases from V and 0 bases from J; junction bases left unmatched: 12. Germline loops: CDR1 MNHNY, CDR2 SVGAGI (reference sequence). CDR3 nucleotides: TGTGCCAGCAGTCTTTACTCGGGACAGGCAAACTCTGGAAACACCATATATTTT. Amino acid sequence: CASSLYSGQANSGNTIYF.

V and J are TRBV15 and TRBJ1-1; no clear D. The V end lost 0 bases, the J end lost 11 bases, and 10 bases lay between the germline ends. The CDR3 is 12 residues long. The germline gives CDR1 LNHNV, CDR2 YYDKDF (reference sequence). The DNA of the CDR3 is TGTGCCACCAGCAGAGATTCTGTTATCGCTTTCTTT. Amino acids: CATSRDSVIAFF. Combining the CDR3 with reference TRBV15 and TRBJ1-1 gives the whole variable domain DAMVIQNPRYQVTQFGKPVTLSCSQTLNHNVMYWYQQKSSQAPKLLFHYYDKDFNNEADTPDNFQSRRPNTSFCFLDIRSPGLGDTAMYLCATSRDSVIAFFGQGTRLTVV.

In its sample, this clone was seen a few times. In the same sample, other DNA sequences code for this CDR3. The chain combines TRBV19 with TRBJ2-7; the match to TRBD2 covers 11 bases. The V gene end was trimmed by 6 bases and the J gene end by 6 bases; junction bases not matched to a gene: 13. This CDR3 has 16 residues. Germline V gives CDR1 LNHDA, CDR2 SQIVND (reference sequence). CDR3 sequence (DNA): TGTGCCAGTAGGGATCGTTTAGCGGGAGGGCCGGGCGAGCAGTACTTC. It specifies CASRDRLAGGPGEQYF. Together with reference TRBV19 and TRBJ2-7, the CDR3 gives the full variable domain: DGGITQSPKYLFRKEGQNVTLSCEQNLNHDAMYWYRQDPGQGLRLIYYSQIVNDFQKGDIAEGYSVSREKKESFPLTVTSAQKNPTAFYLCASRDRLAGGPGEQYFGPGTRLTVT.

The chain couples TRBV4-3 to TRBJ1-1, with D unclear. Germline lookup yields CDR1 LGHNA and CDR2 YSLEER. V dropped 6 bases and J dropped 2 bases, with 10 bases sitting between them. The CDR3 is made up of 13 amino acids. The CDR3 DNA reads TGCGCCAGCAGGGCCCTCGTAAACACTGAAGCTTTCTTT. It codes for CASRALVNTEAFF.